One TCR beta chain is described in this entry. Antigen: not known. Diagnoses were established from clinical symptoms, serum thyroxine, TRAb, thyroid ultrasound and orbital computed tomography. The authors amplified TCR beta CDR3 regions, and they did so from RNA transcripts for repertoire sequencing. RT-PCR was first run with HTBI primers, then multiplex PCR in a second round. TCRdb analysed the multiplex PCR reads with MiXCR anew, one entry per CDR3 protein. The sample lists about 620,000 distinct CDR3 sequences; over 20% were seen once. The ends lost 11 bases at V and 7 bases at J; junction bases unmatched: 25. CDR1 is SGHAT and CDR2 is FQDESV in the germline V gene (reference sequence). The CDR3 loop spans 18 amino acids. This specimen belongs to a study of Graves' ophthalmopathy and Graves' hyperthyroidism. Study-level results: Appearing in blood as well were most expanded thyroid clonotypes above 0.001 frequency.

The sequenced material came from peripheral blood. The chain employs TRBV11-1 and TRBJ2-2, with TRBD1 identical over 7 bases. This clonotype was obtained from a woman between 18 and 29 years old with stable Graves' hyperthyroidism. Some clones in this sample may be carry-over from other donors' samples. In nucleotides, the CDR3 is TGTGCCGCCACCCGAGGACAGGACCGGAATGGTCGTCTCGGGGAGCTGTTTTTT. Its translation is CAATRGQDRNGRLGELFF.